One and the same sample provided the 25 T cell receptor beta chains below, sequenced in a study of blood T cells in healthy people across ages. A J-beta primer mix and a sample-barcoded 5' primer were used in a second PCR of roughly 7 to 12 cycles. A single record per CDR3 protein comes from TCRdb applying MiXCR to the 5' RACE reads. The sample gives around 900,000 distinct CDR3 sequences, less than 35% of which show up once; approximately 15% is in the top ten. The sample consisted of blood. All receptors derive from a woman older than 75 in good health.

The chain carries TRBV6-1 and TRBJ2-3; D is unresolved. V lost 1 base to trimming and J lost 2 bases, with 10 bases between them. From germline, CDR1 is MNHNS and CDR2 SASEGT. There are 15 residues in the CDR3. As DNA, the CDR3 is TGTGCCAGCAGTGAAGAGGTGCAGAACACAGATACGCAGTATTTT. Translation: CASSEEVQNTDTQYF.

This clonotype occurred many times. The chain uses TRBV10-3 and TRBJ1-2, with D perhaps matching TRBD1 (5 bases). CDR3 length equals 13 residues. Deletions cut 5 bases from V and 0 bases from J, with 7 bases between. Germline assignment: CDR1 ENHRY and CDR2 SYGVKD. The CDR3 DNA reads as TGTGCCATCAGTCCGGACACTAACTATGGCTACACCTTC. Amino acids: CAISPDTNYGYTF.

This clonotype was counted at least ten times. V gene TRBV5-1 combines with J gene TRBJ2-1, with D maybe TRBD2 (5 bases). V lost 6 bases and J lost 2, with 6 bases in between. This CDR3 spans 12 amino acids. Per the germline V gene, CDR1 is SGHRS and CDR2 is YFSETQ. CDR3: CASTGTYNEQFF. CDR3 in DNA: TGCGCCAGCACGGGAACCTACAATGAGCAGTTCTTC.

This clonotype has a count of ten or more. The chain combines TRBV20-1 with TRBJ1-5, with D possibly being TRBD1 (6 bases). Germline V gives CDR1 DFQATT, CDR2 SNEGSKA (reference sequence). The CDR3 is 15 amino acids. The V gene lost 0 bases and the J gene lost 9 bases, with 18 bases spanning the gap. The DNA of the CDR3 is TGCAGTGCTAGAGATAGCGAGCAGGGGAGGTTGCCCCAGCATTTT. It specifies CSARDSEQGRLPQHF.

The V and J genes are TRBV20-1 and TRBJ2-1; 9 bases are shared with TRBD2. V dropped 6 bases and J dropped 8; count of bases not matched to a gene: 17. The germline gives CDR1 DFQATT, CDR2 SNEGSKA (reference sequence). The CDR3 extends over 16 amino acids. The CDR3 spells CSAASGVAGRVDEQFF. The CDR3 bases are TGCAGTGCGGCTAGCGGGGTGGCGGGAAGGGTCGATGAGCAGTTCTTC.

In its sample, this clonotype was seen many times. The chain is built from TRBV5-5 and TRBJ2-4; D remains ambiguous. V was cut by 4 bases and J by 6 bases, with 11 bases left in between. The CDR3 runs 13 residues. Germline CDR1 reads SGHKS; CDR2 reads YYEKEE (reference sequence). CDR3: CASSPTDLNIQYF. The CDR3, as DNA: TGTGCCAGCAGCCCCACGGATCTAAACATTCAGTACTTC.

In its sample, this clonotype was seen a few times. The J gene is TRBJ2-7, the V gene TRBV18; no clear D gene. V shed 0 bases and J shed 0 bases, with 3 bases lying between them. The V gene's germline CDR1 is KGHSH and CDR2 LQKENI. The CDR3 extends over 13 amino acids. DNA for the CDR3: TGTGCCAGCTCACCACCGAACTCCTACGAGCAGTACTTC. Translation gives CASSPPNSYEQYF.

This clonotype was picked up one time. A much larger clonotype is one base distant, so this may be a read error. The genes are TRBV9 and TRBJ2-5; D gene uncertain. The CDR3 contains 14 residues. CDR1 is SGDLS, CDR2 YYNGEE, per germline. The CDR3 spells CASTVDGRQETQYF. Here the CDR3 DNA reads TGTGCCAGCACCGTAGATGGAAGACAAGAGACCCAGTACTTC.

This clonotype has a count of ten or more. The CDR3 is CASSLALSSGVSYTF. The CDR3 region has the DNA TGTGCCAGCAGCTTAGCGCTATCGTCAGGTGTGAGCTACACCTTC. The rearrangement links TRBV7-2 to TRBJ1-2; D ambiguous. CDR3 length: 15 residues. Germline values: CDR1 SGHTA, CDR2 FQGNSA. Trimming took off 0 bases at V and 9 bases at J, with 17 bases between the two ends.

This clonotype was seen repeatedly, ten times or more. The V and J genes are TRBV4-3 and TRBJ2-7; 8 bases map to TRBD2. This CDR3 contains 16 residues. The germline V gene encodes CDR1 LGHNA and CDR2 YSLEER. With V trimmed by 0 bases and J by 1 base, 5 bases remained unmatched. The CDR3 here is CASSQDPTGGSYEQYF. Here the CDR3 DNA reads TGCGCCAGCAGCCAAGATCCGACGGGGGGGTCCTACGAGCAGTACTTC.

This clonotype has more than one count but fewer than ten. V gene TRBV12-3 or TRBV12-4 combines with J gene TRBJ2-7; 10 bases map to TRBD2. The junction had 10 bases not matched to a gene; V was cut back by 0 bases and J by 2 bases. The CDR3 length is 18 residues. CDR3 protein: CASSLALVTSGVTYEQYF. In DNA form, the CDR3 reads TGTGCCAGCAGTTTAGCTCTGGTCACTAGCGGGGTGACCTACGAGCAGTACTTC.

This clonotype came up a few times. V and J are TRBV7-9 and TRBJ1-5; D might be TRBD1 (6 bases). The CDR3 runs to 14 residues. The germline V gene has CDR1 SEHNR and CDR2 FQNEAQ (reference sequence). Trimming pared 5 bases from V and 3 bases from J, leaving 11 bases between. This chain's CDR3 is CASSGDNFNQPQHF. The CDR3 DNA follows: TGTGCCAGCAGCGGGGACAATTTCAATCAGCCCCAGCATTTT. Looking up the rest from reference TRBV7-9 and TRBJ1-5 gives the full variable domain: DTGVSQNPRHKITKRGQNVTFRCDPISEHNRLYWYRQTLGQGPEFLTYFQNEAQLEKSRLLSDRFSAERPKGSFSTLEIQRTEQGDSAMYLCASSGDNFNQPQHFGDGTRLSIL.

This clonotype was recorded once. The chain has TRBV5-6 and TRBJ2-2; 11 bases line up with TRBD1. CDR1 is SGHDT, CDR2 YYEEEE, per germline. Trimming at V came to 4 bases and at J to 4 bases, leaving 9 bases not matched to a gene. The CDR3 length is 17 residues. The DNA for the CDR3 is TGTGCCAGCAGCCGCCGGACAGGGGGCAAGGGCACCGGGGAGCTGTTTTTT. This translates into CASSRRTGGKGTGELFF.

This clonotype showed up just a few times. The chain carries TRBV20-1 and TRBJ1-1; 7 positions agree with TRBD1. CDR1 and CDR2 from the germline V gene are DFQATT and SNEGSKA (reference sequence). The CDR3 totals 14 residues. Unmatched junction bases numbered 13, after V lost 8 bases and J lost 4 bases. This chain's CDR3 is CSLETGAQFTEAFF. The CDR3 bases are TGCAGTTTAGAAACAGGGGCGCAGTTCACTGAAGCTTTCTTT.

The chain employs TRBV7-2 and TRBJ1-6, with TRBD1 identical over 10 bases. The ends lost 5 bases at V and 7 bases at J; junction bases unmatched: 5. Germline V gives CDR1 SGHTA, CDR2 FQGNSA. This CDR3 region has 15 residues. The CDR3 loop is CASSAGQGWNSPLHF. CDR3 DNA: TGTGCCAGCAGCGCGGGACAGGGGTGGAATTCACCCCTCCACTTT.

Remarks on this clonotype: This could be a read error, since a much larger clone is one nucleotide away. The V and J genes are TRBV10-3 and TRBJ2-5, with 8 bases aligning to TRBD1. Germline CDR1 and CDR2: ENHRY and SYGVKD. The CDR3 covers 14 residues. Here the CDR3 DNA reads TGTGCCCTCAGCACAGGGGGTTTGGGAGAGACCCAGTACTTC. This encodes CALSTGGLGETQYF.

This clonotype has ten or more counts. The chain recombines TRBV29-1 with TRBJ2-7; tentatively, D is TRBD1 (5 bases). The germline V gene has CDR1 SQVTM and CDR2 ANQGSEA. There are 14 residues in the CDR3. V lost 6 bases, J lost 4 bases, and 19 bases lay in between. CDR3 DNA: TGCAGCGTCCGATCAGGGTCTGGGTCATACGAGCAGTACTTC. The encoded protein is CSVRSGSGSYEQYF.

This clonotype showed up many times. CDR3 in DNA: TGTGCCAGCAGCTTAGCAGCGGGGGGGCTGGATGAGCAGTTCTTC. Amino acids: CASSLAAGGLDEQFF. The rearrangement uses TRBV7-9 and TRBJ2-1; 10 bases agree with TRBD2. The CDR3 extends over 15 amino acids. Trimming cost V 0 bases and J 8 bases; bases outside gene matches: 4. Germline-derived CDR1 and CDR2 are SEHNR and FQNEAQ (reference sequence).

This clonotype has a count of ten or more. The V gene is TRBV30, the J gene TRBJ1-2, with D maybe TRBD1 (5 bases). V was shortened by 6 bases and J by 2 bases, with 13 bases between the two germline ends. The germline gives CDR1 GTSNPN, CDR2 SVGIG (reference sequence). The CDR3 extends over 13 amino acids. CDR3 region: CACAGRRNYGYTF. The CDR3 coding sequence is TGTGCCTGCGCGGGACGTCGAAACTATGGCTACACCTTC.

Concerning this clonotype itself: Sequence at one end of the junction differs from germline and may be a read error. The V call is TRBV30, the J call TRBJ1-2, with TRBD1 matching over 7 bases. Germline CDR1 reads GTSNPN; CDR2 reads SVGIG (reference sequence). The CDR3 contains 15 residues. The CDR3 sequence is CAWSDQGGGNYGCTF. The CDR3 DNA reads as TGTGCCTGGAGTGACCAGGGGGGTGGGAACTATGGCTGCACCTTC.

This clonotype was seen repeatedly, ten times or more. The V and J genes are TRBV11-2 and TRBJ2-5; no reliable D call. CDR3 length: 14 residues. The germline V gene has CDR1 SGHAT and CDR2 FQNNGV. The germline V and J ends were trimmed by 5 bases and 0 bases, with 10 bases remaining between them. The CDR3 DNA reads TGTGCCAGCAGCCATGGTCAGTACCAAGAGACCCAGTACTTC. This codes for CASSHGQYQETQYF. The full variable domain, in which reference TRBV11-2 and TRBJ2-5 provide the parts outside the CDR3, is EAGVAQSPRYKIIEKRQSVAFWCNPISGHATLYWYQQILGQGPKLLIQFQNNGVVDDSQLPKDRFSAERLKGVDSTLKIQPAKLEDSAVYLCASSHGQYQETQYFGPGTRLLVL.

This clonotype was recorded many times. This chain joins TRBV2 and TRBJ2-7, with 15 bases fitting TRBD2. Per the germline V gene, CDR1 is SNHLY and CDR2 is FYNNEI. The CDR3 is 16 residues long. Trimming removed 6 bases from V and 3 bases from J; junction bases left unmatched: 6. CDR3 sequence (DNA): TGTGCCAGCAGCCCGGGACTAGCGGGGGGAAACTACGAGCAGTACTTC. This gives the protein CASSPGLAGGNYEQYF.

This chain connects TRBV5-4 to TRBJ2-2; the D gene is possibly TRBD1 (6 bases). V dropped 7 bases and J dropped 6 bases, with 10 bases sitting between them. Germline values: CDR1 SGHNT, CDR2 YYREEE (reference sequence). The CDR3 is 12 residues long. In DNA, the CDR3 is TGTGCCAGCCACAGGGAATCCGGGGAGCTGTTTTTT. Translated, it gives CASHRESGELFF.

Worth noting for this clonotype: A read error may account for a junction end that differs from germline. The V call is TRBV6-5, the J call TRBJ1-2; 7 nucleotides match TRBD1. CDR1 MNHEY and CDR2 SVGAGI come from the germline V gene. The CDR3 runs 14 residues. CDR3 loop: CANSYGGGGIGYTF. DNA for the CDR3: TGTGCCAACAGTTACGGGGGAGGGGGCATAGGCTACACCTTC.

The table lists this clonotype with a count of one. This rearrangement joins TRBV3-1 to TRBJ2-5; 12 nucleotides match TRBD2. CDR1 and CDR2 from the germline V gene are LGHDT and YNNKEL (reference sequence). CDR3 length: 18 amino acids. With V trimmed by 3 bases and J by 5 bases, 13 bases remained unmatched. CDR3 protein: CASSHAWASGGASETQYF. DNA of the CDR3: TGTGCCAGCAGCCATGCCTGGGCTAGCGGGGGGGCCTCGGAGACCCAGTACTTC.